One and the same sample provided the 9 T cell receptor beta chains below, sequenced in a study of blood T cell repertoires in COVID-19. The table came from immunoSEQ multiplex PCR; TCRdb's copy has only in-frame clones and leaves some out. The top ten clones hold roughly 7.8% of a sample with around 150,000 clones, about 86% of them seen once. Sequenced material: peripheral blood. These TCRs come from a man in his sixties with acute or convalescent COVID-19.

This chain uses TRBV5-1 with TRBJ2-3; TRBD1 matches at 10 bases. The V segment lost 4 bases and the J segment 6 bases; nucleotides outside the gene matches: 8. This CDR3 region has 15 residues. CDR1 is SGHRS and CDR2 is YFSETQ in the germline V gene. The CDR3 DNA reads as TGCGCCAGCAGCCGGGGACAGGGGATAAGTGATACGCAGTATTTT. This codes for CASSRGQGISDTQYF.

CDR3 DNA: TGTGCCAGTAGTATGGGAGGGACGGGAGAGCATTTT. It translates to CASSMGGTGEHF. This chain uses TRBV19 with TRBJ1-5, with D possibly being TRBD1 (5 bases). There are 12 residues in the CDR3. Trimming pared 3 bases from V and 14 bases from J, leaving 14 bases between. Germline V CDR1 and CDR2: LNHDA, SQIVND (reference sequence).

The chain links TRBV7-9 to TRBJ1-4, with TRBD1 matching 10 bases. The CDR3 runs 15 residues. Unmatched junction bases numbered 3, after V lost 5 bases and J lost 3 bases. Germline V CDR1 and CDR2: SEHNR, FQNEAQ (reference sequence). CDR3 amino acids: CASSRGTGANEKLFF. DNA of the CDR3: TGTGCCAGCAGCAGGGGGACAGGGGCTAATGAAAAACTGTTTTTT.

The J gene is TRBJ1-1, the V gene TRBV3-1 (or the pseudogene TRBV3-2); 8 bases agree with TRBD1. The V segment lost 7 bases and the J segment 5 bases; nucleotides outside the gene matches: 9. Germline lookup yields CDR1 LGHDT and CDR2 YNNKEL (reference sequence). This CDR3 is built from 14 residues. CDR3 DNA sequence: TGTGCCAGCACCCCGGGACAGGTTAAAACTGAAGCTTTCTTT. It yields the protein CASTPGQVKTEAFF.

This chain uses TRBV18 with TRBJ2-1; TRBD2 might be the D (5 bases). The CDR3 contains 17 residues. The germline V and J ends were trimmed by 2 bases and 0 bases, with 14 bases remaining between them. Germline CDR1 is KGHSH and CDR2 is LQKENI. The CDR3 region is CASSPRVASSSYNEQFF. CDR3 DNA: TGTGCCAGCTCACCAAGGGTAGCGTCGAGCTCCTACAATGAGCAGTTCTTC.

V is TRBV5-6 and J is TRBJ1-4; TRBD1 might be the D (5 bases). Germline lookup yields CDR1 SGHDT and CDR2 YYEEEE. V was pared by 4 bases and J by 4 bases, with 11 bases between. This CDR3 contains 14 residues. This CDR3 reads CASSRTGLNEKLFF. CDR3 sequence (DNA): TGTGCCAGCAGCCGGACGGGACTTAATGAAAAACTGTTTTTT. The full variable domain, completed using reference TRBV5-6 and TRBJ1-4, is DAGVTQSPTHLIKTRGQQVTLRCSPKSGHDTVSWYQQALGQGPQFIFQYYEEEERQRGNFPDRFSGHQFPNYSSELNVNALLLGDSALYLCASSRTGLNEKLFFGSGTQLSVL.

The rearrangement links TRBV5-1 to TRBJ2-1; TRBD1 is a possible D gene (5 bases). In germline, CDR1 is SGHRS, CDR2 YFSETQ. V was trimmed by 2 bases and J by 1 base, leaving 13 bases between them. This CDR3 contains 16 residues. This chain's CDR3 is CASSFTTAPSYNEQFF. The CDR3, as DNA: TGCGCCAGCAGCTTTACGACAGCCCCGTCCTACAATGAGCAGTTCTTC.

The rearrangement joins TRBV19 to TRBJ2-1; D may be TRBD2 (6 bases). The CDR3 consists of 16 residues. Germline CDR1 LNHDA, CDR2 SQIVND (reference sequence). V was shortened by 1 base and J by 8 bases, with 18 bases between the two germline ends. In DNA form, the CDR3 reads TGTGCCAGTAGTATAGCCGGCCGGTGGGAGGCCGATGAGCAGTTCTTC. This sequence encodes CASSIAGRWEADEQFF.

This chain links TRBV5-6 with TRBJ2-5; TRBD2 is a possible D gene (7 bases). CDR1 and CDR2 from the germline V gene are SGHDT and YYEEEE. Trimming cost V 1 base and J 2 bases, with 12 bases left between them. The CDR3 has 15 residues. The CDR3 DNA is TGTGCCAGCAGCTTGACAGGGCGGGGGCAAGAGACCCAGTACTTC. Translation: CASSLTGRGQETQYF.